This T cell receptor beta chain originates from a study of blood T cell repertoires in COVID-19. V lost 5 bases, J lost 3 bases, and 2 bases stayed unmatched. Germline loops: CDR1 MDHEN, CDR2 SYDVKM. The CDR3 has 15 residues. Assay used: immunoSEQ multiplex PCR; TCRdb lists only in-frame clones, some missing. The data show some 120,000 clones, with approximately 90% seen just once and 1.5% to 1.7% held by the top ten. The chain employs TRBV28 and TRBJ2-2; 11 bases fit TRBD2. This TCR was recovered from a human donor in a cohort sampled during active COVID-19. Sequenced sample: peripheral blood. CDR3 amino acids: CASSRGLADTGELFF. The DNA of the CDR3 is TGTGCCAGCAGTCGGGGACTAGCGGACACCGGGGAGCTGTTTTTT.